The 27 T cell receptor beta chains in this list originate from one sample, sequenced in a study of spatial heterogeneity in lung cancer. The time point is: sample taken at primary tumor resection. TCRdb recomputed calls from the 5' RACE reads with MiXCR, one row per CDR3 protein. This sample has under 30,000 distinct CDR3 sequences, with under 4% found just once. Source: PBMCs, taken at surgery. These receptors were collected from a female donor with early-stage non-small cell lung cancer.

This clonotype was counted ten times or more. CDR3 DNA: TGTGCCAGCAGTGATCCCGGACAGGGCGCCACAGATACGCAGTATTTT. Its translation is CASSDPGQGATDTQYF. The chain joins TRBV25-1 to TRBJ2-3, with 8 bases identical to TRBD1. The germline gives CDR1 MGHDK, CDR2 SYGVNS. V lost 3 bases, J lost 2 bases, and 7 bases stayed unmatched. The CDR3 contains 16 residues.

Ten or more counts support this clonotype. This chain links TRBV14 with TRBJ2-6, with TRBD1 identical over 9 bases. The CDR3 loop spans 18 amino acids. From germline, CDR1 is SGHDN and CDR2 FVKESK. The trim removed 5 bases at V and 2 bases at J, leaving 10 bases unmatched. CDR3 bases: TGTGCCAGCAGCGGGAAAGCAACAGGGGGCGCTGGGGCCAACGTCCTGACTTTC. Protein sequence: CASSGKATGGAGANVLTF.

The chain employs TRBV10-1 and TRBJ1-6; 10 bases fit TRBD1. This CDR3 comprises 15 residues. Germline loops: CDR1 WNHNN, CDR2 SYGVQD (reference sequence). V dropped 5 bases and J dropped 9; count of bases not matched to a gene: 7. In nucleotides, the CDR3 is TGCGCCAGCAGTTTCGGACAGGGGGAATTTTCACCCCTCCACTTT. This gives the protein CASSFGQGEFSPLHF.

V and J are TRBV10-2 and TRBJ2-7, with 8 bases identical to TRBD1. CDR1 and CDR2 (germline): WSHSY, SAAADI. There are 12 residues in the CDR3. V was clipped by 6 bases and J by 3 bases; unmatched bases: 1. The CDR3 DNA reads TGCGCCAGCAGAACAGGGGGCTACGAGCAGTACTTC. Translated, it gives CASRTGGYEQYF.

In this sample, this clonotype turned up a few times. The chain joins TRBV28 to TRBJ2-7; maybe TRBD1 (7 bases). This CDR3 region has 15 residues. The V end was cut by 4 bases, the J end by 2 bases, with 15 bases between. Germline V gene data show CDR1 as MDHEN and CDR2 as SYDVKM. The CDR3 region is CASSSQGEVAYEQYF. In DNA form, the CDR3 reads TGTGCCAGCAGTTCCCAGGGGGAGGTAGCCTACGAGCAGTACTTC.

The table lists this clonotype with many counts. DNA for the CDR3: TGTGCCAGCAGATCTACCTCGGGGGATACCTATGGCTACACCTTC. It specifies CASRSTSGDTYGYTF. The chain recombines TRBV6-4 with TRBJ1-2; D might be TRBD1 (5 bases). The CDR3 consists of 15 residues. Germline V gene sequence: CDR1 MRHNA, CDR2 SNTAGT. V was clipped by 6 bases and J by 4 bases, with 18 bases between them.

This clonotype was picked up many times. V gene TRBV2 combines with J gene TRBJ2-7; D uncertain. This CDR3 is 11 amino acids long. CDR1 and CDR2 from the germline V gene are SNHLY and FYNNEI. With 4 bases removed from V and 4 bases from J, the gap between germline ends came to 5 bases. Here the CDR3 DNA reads TGTGCCAGCAGTGTGGTATACGAGCAGTACTTC. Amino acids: CASSVVYEQYF. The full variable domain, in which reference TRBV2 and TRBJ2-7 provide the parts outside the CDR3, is EPEVTQTPSHQVTQMGQEVILRCVPISNHLYFYWYRQILGQKVEFLVSFYNNEISEKSEIFDDQFSVERPDGSNFTLKIRSTKLEDSAMYFCASSVVYEQYFGPGTRLTVT.

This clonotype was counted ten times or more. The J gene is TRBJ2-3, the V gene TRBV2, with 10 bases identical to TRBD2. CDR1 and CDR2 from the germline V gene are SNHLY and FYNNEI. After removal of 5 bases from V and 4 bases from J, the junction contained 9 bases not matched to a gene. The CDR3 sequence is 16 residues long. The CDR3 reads CASSSSPSGSSDTQYF. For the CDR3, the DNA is TGTGCCAGCAGTTCTTCCCCTAGCGGGAGCTCAGATACGCAGTATTTT.

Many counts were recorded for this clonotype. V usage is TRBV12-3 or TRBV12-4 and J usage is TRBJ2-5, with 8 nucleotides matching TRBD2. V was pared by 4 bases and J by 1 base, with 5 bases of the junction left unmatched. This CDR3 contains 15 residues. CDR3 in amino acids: CASSYGRGIQETQYF. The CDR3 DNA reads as TGTGCCAGCAGTTACGGGAGGGGGATCCAAGAGACCCAGTACTTC.

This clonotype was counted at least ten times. The CDR3 sequence is CATGTGRIYNEQFF. The DNA of the CDR3 is TGTGCCACAGGGACAGGGCGGATCTACAATGAGCAGTTCTTC. This chain connects TRBV19 to TRBJ2-1, with TRBD1 identical over 9 bases. The CDR3 is 14 residues long. The J segment lost 3 bases and the V segment lost 10 bases, leaving 7 bases of the junction unmatched. Germline-derived CDR1 and CDR2 are LNHDA and SQIVND (reference sequence).

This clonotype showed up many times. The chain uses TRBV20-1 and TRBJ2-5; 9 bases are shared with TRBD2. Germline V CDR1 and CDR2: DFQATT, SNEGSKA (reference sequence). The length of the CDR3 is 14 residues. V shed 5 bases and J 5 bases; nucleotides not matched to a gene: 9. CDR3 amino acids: CSALAGGPEETQYF. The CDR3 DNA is TGCAGTGCTCTGGCGGGAGGGCCTGAGGAGACCCAGTACTTC.

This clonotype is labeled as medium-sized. The CDR3 nucleotides read TGTGCCAGCAGTTTGAGCGGGGAGGCAGATACGCAGTATTTT. Translation gives CASSLSGEADTQYF. The chain links TRBV28 to TRBJ2-3; 7 bases match TRBD2. The junction had 4 bases not matched to a gene; V was cut back by 3 bases and J by 4 bases. The CDR3 runs to 14 residues. Germline assignment: CDR1 MDHEN and CDR2 SYDVKM.

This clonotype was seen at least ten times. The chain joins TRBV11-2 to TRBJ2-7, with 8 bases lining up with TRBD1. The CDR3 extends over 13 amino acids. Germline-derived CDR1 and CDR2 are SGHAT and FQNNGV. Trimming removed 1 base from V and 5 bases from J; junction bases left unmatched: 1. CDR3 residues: CASSLVDRDEQYF. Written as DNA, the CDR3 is TGTGCCAGCAGCTTAGTGGACAGGGACGAGCAGTACTTC.

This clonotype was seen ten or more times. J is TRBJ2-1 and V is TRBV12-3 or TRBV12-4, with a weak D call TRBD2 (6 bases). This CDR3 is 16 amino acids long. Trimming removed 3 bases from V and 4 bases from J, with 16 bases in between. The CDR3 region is CASSFSREFSYNEQFF. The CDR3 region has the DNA TGTGCCAGCAGTTTTAGTCGGGAGTTTAGTTACAATGAGCAGTTCTTC.

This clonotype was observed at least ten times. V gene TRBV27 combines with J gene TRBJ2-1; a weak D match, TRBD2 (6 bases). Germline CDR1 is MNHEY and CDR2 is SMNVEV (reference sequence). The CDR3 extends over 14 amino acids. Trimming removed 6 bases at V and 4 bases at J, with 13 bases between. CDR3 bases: TGTGCCAGCAGAATAGCGGTTAGTTACAATGAGCAGTTCTTC. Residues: CASRIAVSYNEQFF.

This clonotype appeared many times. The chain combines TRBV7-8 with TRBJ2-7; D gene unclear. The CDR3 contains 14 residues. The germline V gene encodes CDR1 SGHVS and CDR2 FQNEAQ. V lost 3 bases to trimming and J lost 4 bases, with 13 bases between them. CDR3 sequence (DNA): TGTGCCAGCAGCTTTCGGCCGCAGTGGTACGAGCAGTACTTC. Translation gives CASSFRPQWYEQYF.

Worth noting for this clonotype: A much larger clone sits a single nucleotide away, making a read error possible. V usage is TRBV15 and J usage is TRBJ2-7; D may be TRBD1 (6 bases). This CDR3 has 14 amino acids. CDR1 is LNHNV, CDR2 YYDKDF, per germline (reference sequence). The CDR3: CTTSRGDTPYEQYF. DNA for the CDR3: TGTACCACCAGCAGAGGGGACACCCCCTACGAGCAGTACTTC.

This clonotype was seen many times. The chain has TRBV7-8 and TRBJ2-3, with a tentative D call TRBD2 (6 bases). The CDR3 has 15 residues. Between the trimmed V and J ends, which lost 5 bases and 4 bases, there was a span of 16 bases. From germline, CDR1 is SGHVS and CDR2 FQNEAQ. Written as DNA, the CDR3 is TGTGCCAGCAGCCTCCGGGACTCCCGGGCAGATACGCAGTATTTT. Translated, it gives CASSLRDSRADTQYF.

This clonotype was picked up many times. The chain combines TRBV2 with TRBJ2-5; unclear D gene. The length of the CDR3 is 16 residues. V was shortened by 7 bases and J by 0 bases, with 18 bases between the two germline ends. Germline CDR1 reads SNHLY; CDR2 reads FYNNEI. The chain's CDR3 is CASKPRLLSDQETQYF. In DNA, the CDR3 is TGTGCCAGCAAACCGCGTCTCCTGTCGGACCAAGAGACCCAGTACTTC.

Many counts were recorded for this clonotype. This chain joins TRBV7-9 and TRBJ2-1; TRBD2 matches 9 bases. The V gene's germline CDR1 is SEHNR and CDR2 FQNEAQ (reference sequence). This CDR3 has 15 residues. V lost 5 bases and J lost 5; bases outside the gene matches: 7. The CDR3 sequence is CASSISGSHNNEQFF. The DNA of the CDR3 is TGTGCCAGCAGCATTAGCGGGAGCCATAACAATGAGCAGTTCTTC.

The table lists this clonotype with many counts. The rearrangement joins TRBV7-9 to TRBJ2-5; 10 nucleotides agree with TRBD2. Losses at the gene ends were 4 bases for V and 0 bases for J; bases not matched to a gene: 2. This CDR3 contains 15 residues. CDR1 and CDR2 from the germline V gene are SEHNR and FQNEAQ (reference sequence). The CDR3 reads CASSSGLADQETQYF. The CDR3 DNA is TGTGCCAGCAGCTCCGGACTAGCGGACCAAGAGACCCAGTACTTC.

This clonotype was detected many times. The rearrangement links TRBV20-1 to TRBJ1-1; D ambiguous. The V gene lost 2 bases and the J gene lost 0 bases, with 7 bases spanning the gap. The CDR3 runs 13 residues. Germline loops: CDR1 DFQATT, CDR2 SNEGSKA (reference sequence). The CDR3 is CSARKELNTEAFF. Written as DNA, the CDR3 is TGCAGTGCTAGAAAGGAGCTGAACACTGAAGCTTTCTTT.

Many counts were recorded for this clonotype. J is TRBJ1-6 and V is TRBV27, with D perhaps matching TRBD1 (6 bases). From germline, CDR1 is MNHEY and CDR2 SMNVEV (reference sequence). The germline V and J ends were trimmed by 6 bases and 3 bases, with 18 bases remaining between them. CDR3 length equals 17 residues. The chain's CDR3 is CASRFGQLKDYNSPLHF. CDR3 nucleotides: TGTGCCAGCAGATTCGGACAGCTCAAAGACTATAATTCACCCCTCCACTTT.

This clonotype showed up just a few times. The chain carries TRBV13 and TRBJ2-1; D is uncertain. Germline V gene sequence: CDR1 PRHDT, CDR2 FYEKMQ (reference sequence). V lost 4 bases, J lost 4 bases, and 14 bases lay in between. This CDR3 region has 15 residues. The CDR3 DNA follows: TGTGCCAGCAGCTCCTTCGCTAGAGAATACAATGAGCAGTTCTTC. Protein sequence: CASSSFAREYNEQFF.

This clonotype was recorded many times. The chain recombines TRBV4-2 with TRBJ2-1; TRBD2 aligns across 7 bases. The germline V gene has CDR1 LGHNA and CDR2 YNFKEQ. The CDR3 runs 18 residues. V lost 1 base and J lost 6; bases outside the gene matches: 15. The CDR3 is CASSQVYVRLASANEQFF. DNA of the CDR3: TGTGCCAGCAGCCAAGTATATGTTCGACTAGCATCCGCCAATGAGCAGTTCTTC.

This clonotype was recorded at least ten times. The CDR3 DNA is TGCAGTGCTAGAGATACGGGGAATTCACCCCTCCACTTT. It codes for CSARDTGNSPLHF. J is TRBJ1-6 and V is TRBV20-1; D remains ambiguous. V was cut by 0 bases and J by 7 bases, with 7 bases left in between. CDR3 length: 13 residues. Germline loops: CDR1 DFQATT, CDR2 SNEGSKA (reference sequence).

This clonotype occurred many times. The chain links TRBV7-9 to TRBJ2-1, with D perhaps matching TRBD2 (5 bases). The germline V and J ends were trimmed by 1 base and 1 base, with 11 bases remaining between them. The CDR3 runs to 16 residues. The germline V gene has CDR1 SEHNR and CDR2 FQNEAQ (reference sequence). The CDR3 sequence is CASSLVAGWSYNEQFF. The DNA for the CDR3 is TGTGCCAGCAGCTTAGTGGCGGGTTGGTCCTACAATGAGCAGTTCTTC.